These 28 T cell receptor beta chains were all obtained from the same sample, sequenced in a study of shared clonotypes between healthy human individuals. Here immunoSEQ multiplex PCR was the method, and the copy in TCRdb shows in-frame clones only, minus some. Here the sample spans some 2,000,000 clones, approximately 94% being singletons. Sequenced material: naive CD4+ T cells sorted from blood. Subset reported: CD45RA+ positively selected. The receptors derive from a man aged 18 to 29 in good health.

For the CDR3, the DNA is TGCAGTCCTAAGCTCTCCGGGACCTTTTTTTTT. Translated, it gives CSPKLSGTFFF. The J gene is TRBJ1-4, the V gene TRBV20-1; weak D call: TRBD1 (5 bases). There are 11 residues in the CDR3. Trimming took off 8 bases at V and 17 bases at J, with 21 bases between the two ends. CDR1 is DFQATT, CDR2 SNEGSKA, per germline (reference sequence).

The chain recombines TRBV10-3 with TRBJ2-1; TRBD2 matches at 13 bases. There are 16 residues in the CDR3. Germline trimming cut 7 bases from V and 3 bases from J; bases unmatched to any gene: 6. Germline CDR1 ENHRY, CDR2 SYGVKD. Here the CDR3 reads CAITGTSGTNYNEQFF. CDR3 DNA sequence: TGTGCCATCACCGGGACTAGCGGGACTAACTACAATGAGCAGTTCTTC.

This clone was counted once. This chain's CDR3 is CASSHPGQGFIEQFF. For the CDR3, the DNA is TGTGCCAGCAGCCATCCAGGACAGGGATTTATAGAGCAGTTCTTC. The chain employs TRBV5-4 and TRBJ2-1, with 8 bases identical to TRBD1. The CDR3 is made up of 15 amino acids. Looked up from germline, CDR1 is SGHNT and CDR2 is YYREEE (reference sequence). V dropped 4 bases and J dropped 10; count of bases not matched to a gene: 13.

The chain joins TRBV10-1 to TRBJ2-5; D is uncertain. Germline CDR1 reads WNHNN; CDR2 reads SYGVQD (reference sequence). The CDR3 covers 14 residues. The V end lost 3 bases, the J end lost 0 bases, and 8 bases lay between the germline ends. The CDR3 nucleotides are TGCGCCAGCAGTGACGTTCAGAACCAAGAGACCCAGTACTTC. It codes for CASSDVQNQETQYF.

V and J are TRBV7-8 and TRBJ2-1, with 12 bases that match TRBD2. CDR3 length: 16 residues. The germline V gene encodes CDR1 SGHVS and CDR2 FQNEAQ. The J segment lost 7 bases and the V segment lost 7 bases, leaving 11 bases of the junction unmatched. CDR3 protein: CASTTPSLAGGNEQFF. The CDR3 region has the DNA TGTGCCAGCACCACTCCCTCACTAGCGGGGGGAAATGAGCAGTTCTTC.

J is TRBJ2-7 and V is TRBV7-9, with a possible D match to TRBD2 (7 bases). From germline, CDR1 is SEHNR and CDR2 FQNEAQ (reference sequence). The CDR3 runs to 15 residues. The V gene lost 5 bases and the J gene lost 0 bases, with 14 bases spanning the gap. CDR3 loop: CASSGGAELSYEQYF. The CDR3 nucleotides read TGTGCCAGCAGCGGGGGGGCCGAGCTCTCCTACGAGCAGTACTTC.

The chain uses TRBV7-9 and TRBJ2-7; tentatively, D is TRBD1 or TRBD2 (5 bases each). This CDR3 comprises 16 residues. CDR1 and CDR2 from the germline V gene are SEHNR and FQNEAQ (reference sequence). The V and J ends lost 0 bases and 4 bases respectively, with 16 bases between them. The CDR3 is CASSLALRGRRYEQYF. In DNA form, the CDR3 reads TGTGCCAGCAGCTTAGCGCTGAGGGGCCGAAGGTACGAGCAGTACTTC.

This chain links TRBV6-5 with TRBJ2-7; the D is unclear. From germline, CDR1 is MNHEY and CDR2 SVGAGI. The CDR3 spans 14 residues. The V end was cut by 4 bases, the J end by 2 bases, with 12 bases between. For the CDR3, the DNA is TGTGCCAGCAGTTCATACGGAACGACCTACGAGCAGTACTTC. The encoded protein is CASSSYGTTYEQYF.

This chain joins TRBV18 and TRBJ2-7, with 7 bases that match TRBD1. Trimming at V came to 6 bases and at J to 3 bases, leaving 11 bases not matched to a gene. Looked up from germline, CDR1 is KGHSH and CDR2 is LQKENI. This CDR3 comprises 15 residues. In DNA form, the CDR3 reads TGTGCCAGCTCCCAAGGGGGCTCAGGTAACTACGAGCAGTACTTC. Protein sequence: CASSQGGSGNYEQYF.

The V gene is TRBV28, the J gene TRBJ1-1; D perhaps matches TRBD1 (6 bases). In germline, CDR1 is MDHEN, CDR2 SYDVKM. V gave up 7 bases and J gave up 4 bases, with 22 bases separating them. This CDR3 spans 16 amino acids. The CDR3 sequence is CASTPWAGEMGTEAFF. The CDR3 DNA is TGTGCCAGCACCCCATGGGCAGGGGAGATGGGCACTGAAGCTTTCTTT.

This clone was counted once. V and J are TRBV9 and TRBJ1-3; D not certain. Germline V lookup: CDR1 SGDLS, CDR2 YYNGEE. V was trimmed by 0 bases and J by 8 bases, leaving 15 bases between them. This CDR3 contains 15 residues. The CDR3 DNA reads TGTGCCAGCAGCGTAGAGGTTACGGGGTCAGACACCATATATTTT. It is translated as CASSVEVTGSDTIYF.

This clone has just one count. This chain uses TRBV19 with TRBJ2-5; 15 nucleotides line up with TRBD2. CDR3 length: 16 residues. Germline loops: CDR1 LNHDA, CDR2 SQIVND (reference sequence). J was trimmed by 2 bases and V by 5 bases; bases with no gene match: 3. The CDR3 DNA sequence: TGTGCCAGTAGTTTCGGACTAGCGGGAGGGCAAGAGACCCAGTACTTC. Encoded protein: CASSFGLAGGQETQYF.

The chain links TRBV2 to TRBJ2-2, with a possible D match to TRBD1 (5 bases). CDR3 length: 14 residues. V lost 1 base, J lost 5 bases, and 8 bases lay in between. The V gene's germline CDR1 is SNHLY and CDR2 FYNNEI. The CDR3 sequence is CASSEDRPTGELFF. Here the CDR3 DNA reads TGTGCCAGCAGTGAAGACAGGCCTACCGGGGAGCTGTTTTTT.

The CDR3: CASSAQGVDAFF. The CDR3 coding sequence is TGTGCCAGCAGTGCACAGGGGGTTGATGCTTTCTTT. The chain recombines TRBV2 with TRBJ1-1; 8 nucleotides align to TRBD1. This CDR3 region has 12 residues. After removal of 4 bases from V and 11 bases from J, the junction contained 6 bases not matched to a gene. The germline V gene encodes CDR1 SNHLY and CDR2 FYNNEI. The full variable domain, completed using reference TRBV2 and TRBJ1-1, is EPEVTQTPSHQVTQMGQEVILRCVPISNHLYFYWYRQILGQKVEFLVSFYNNEISEKSEIFDDQFSVERPDGSNFTLKIRSTKLEDSAMYFCASSAQGVDAFFGQGTRLTVV.

The CDR3 region has the DNA TGTGCCAGCAGAAGCGGGGGGGCGGGGACAGATACGCAGTATTTT. Protein sequence: CASRSGGAGTDTQYF. The chain combines TRBV6-1 with TRBJ2-3, with TRBD2 matching 10 bases. From germline, CDR1 is MNHNS and CDR2 SASEGT. Trimming at V came to 6 bases and at J to 3 bases, leaving 6 bases not matched to a gene. The CDR3 spans 15 residues.

The CDR3 spells CASSPHGTGSTDTQYF. CDR3 nucleotide sequence: TGTGCCAGCAGCCCTCACGGGACTGGAAGCACAGATACGCAGTATTTT. The J gene is TRBJ2-3, the V gene TRBV7-2, with a weak D call TRBD2 (6 bases). CDR3 size: 16 residues. Trimming took off 5 bases at V and 0 bases at J, with 15 bases between the two ends. Germline values: CDR1 SGHTA, CDR2 FQGNSA.

This clone was observed a handful of times. DNA of the CDR3: TGCGCCAGCAGCTTCTCACCCCAGGGGGATCAGCCCCAGCATTTT. Translating it yields CASSFSPQGDQPQHF. The V and J genes are TRBV5-1 and TRBJ1-5; 7 positions agree with TRBD1. The germline CDR1 and CDR2 sequences are SGHRS and YFSETQ. CDR3 length: 15 amino acids. V shed 2 bases and J 5 bases; nucleotides not matched to a gene: 7.

This chain joins TRBV2 and TRBJ1-1; D ambiguous. The germline V gene encodes CDR1 SNHLY and CDR2 FYNNEI. CDR3 size: 16 residues. V was cut by 6 bases and J by 3 bases, with 20 bases left in between. The CDR3 here is CASSLFGLVGDTEAFF. The CDR3 nucleotides are TGTGCCAGCAGCCTCTTCGGACTCGTCGGGGACACTGAAGCTTTCTTT. Combining the CDR3 with reference TRBV2 and TRBJ1-1 gives the whole variable domain EPEVTQTPSHQVTQMGQEVILRCVPISNHLYFYWYRQILGQKVEFLVSFYNNEISEKSEIFDDQFSVERPDGSNFTLKIRSTKLEDSAMYFCASSLFGLVGDTEAFFGQGTRLTVV.

The J gene is TRBJ2-2, the V gene TRBV5-6; TRBD1 aligns across 11 bases. J gave up 6 bases and V 3 bases, and 4 bases lay outside the gene matches. CDR1 SGHDT and CDR2 YYEEEE come from the germline V gene. There are 15 residues in the CDR3. The DNA of the CDR3 is TGTGCCAGCAGCTCCGGGACAGGGGGAGCCGGGGAGCTGTTTTTT. This codes for CASSSGTGGAGELFF.

J is TRBJ2-3 and V is TRBV30; D remains unclear. V gave up 5 bases and J gave up 0 bases, with 15 bases separating them. The CDR3 has 15 residues. The germline V gene has CDR1 GTSNPN and CDR2 SVGIG (reference sequence). The CDR3 bases are TGTGCCTGGGACTCGGATGGCTCTAGCACAGATACGCAGTATTTT. It specifies CAWDSDGSSTDTQYF.

The chain joins TRBV9 to TRBJ2-5; TRBD2 matches at 10 bases. The germline V gene encodes CDR1 SGDLS and CDR2 YYNGEE. The junction had 12 bases not matched to a gene; V was cut back by 0 bases and J by 4 bases. The CDR3 runs to 18 residues. This chain's CDR3 is CASSVGRVERGGSETQYF. CDR3 in DNA: TGTGCCAGCAGCGTAGGTAGGGTTGAGCGGGGGGGCTCAGAGACCCAGTACTTC.

The chain links TRBV5-6 to TRBJ1-5, with TRBD1 matching over 8 bases. Germline V gene lookup returns CDR1 SGHDT and CDR2 YYEEEE. Unmatched junction bases numbered 6, after V lost 0 bases and J lost 4 bases. CDR3 length: 16 amino acids. CDR3 nucleotides: TGTGCCAGCAGCTTGGGCGGACAGGGTGATAATCAGCCCCAGCATTTT. Translation: CASSLGGQGDNQPQHF.

Here the CDR3 reads CASSADTRNTEAFF. The CDR3 nucleotides are TGCGCCAGCAGTGCGGATACTCGGAACACTGAAGCTTTCTTT. The rearrangement links TRBV10-1 to TRBJ1-1; D gene uncertain. Germline V gives CDR1 WNHNN, CDR2 SYGVQD (reference sequence). With 4 bases removed from V and 1 base from J, the gap between germline ends came to 10 bases. This CDR3 spans 14 amino acids.

This clone turned up a few times. The chain is built from TRBV19 and TRBJ2-3, with D unresolved. Per germline, CDR1 LNHDA and CDR2 SQIVND (reference sequence). The CDR3 is 10 residues long. V lost 10 bases and J lost 5, with 7 bases in between. CDR3 coding DNA: TGTGCCATCGGCGGAGATACGCAGTATTTT. As protein: CAIGGDTQYF.

This clone was seen just once. The gene calls are TRBV10-3 and TRBJ2-6; perhaps TRBD1 as D (6 bases). This CDR3 is built from 15 residues. Trimming took 6 bases from V and 4 from J, leaving 13 bases between them. CDR1 and CDR2 (germline): ENHRY, SYGVKD. The DNA for the CDR3 is TGTGCCATCAGCGCCCTGGGGGCCGGGGCCAACGTCCTGACTTTC. Residues: CAISALGAGANVLTF.

Comment on this clone: The sample contains more than one DNA sequence encoding this CDR3. The rearrangement joins TRBV6-1 to TRBJ2-1; no clear D. V lost 2 bases and J lost 3, with 2 bases in between. This CDR3 spans 12 amino acids. The germline gives CDR1 MNHNS, CDR2 SASEGT. The CDR3 loop reads CASSERYNEQFF. The DNA of the CDR3 is TGTGCCAGCAGTGAACGCTACAATGAGCAGTTCTTC.

The gene calls are TRBV6-1 and TRBJ1-4; D ambiguous. Germline V gene data show CDR1 as MNHNS and CDR2 as SASEGT. This CDR3 contains 14 residues. V was trimmed by 2 bases and J by 1 base, leaving 5 bases between them. CDR3 nucleotide sequence: TGTGCCAGCAGTGAACGGGTAACTAATGAAAAACTGTTTTTT. This gives the protein CASSERVTNEKLFF.

CDR3 residues: CASSLTGTSSGANVLTF. The DNA of the CDR3 is TGTGCCAGCAGCTTGACCGGGACTAGCTCTGGGGCCAACGTCCTGACTTTC. V and J are TRBV5-8 and TRBJ2-6, with 8 bases identical to TRBD2. Per the germline V gene, CDR1 is SGHTS and CDR2 is YDEGEE. Trimming at V came to 1 base and at J to 0 bases, leaving 3 bases not matched to a gene. The CDR3 spans 17 residues. Filled out from reference TRBV5-8 and TRBJ2-6, the complete variable domain reads EAGVTQSPTHLIKTRGQQATLRCSPISGHTSVYWYQQALGLGLQFLLWYDEGEERNRGNFPPRFSGRQFPNYSSELNVNALELEDSALYLCASSLTGTSSGANVLTFGAGSRLTVL.